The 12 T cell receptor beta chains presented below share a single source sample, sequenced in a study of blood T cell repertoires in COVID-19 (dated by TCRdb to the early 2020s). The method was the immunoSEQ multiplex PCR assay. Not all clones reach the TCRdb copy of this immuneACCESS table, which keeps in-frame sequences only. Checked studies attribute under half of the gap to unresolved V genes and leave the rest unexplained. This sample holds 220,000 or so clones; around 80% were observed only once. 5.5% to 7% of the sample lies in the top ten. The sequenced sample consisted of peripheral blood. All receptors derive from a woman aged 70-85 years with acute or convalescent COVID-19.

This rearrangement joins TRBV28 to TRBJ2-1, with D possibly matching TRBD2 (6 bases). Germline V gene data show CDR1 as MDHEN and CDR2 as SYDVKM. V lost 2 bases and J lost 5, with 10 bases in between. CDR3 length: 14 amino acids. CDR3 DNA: TGTGCCAGCAGTTTAGGAGGGCCGAACAATGAGCAGTTCTTC. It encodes CASSLGGPNNEQFF.

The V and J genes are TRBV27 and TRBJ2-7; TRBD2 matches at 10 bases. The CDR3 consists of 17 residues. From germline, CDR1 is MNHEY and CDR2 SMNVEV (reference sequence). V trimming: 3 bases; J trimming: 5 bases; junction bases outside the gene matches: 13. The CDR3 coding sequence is TGTGCCAGCAGTTTGAAGGGACTAGCGTCCCAATTGGACGAGCAGTACTTC. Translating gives CASSLKGLASQLDEQYF.

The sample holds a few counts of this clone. The CDR3 sequence is CASSQLASNTGELFF. CDR3 bases: TGTGCCAGCAGCCAATTAGCCTCGAACACCGGGGAGCTGTTTTTT. V is TRBV3-1 (or the pseudogene TRBV3-2) and J is TRBJ2-2; D is undetermined. Germline CDR1 is LGHDT and CDR2 is YNNKEL (reference sequence). The V end lost 2 bases, the J end lost 0 bases, and 7 bases lay between the germline ends. This CDR3 has 15 residues.

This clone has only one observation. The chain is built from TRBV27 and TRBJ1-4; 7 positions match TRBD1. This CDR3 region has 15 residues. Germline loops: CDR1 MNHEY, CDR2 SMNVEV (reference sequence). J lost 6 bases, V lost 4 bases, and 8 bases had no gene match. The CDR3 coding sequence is TGTGCCAGCAGTTGGGACGGGACAGCGGATGAAAAACTGTTTTTT. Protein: CASSWDGTADEKLFF.

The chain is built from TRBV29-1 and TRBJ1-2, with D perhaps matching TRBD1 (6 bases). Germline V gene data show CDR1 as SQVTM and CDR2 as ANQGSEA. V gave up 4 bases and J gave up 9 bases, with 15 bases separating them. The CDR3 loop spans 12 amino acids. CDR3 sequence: CSVGAQGQRYTF. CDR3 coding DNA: TGCAGCGTTGGGGCTCAGGGGCAGCGCTACACCTTC.

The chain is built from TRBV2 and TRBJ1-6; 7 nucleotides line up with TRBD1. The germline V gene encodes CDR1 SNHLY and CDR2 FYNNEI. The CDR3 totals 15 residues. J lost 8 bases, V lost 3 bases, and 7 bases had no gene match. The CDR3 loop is CASSEEGADYSPLHF. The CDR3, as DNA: TGTGCCAGCAGTGAGGAGGGGGCGGACTATTCACCCCTCCACTTT.

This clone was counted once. DNA of the CDR3: TGTGCCAGCAGCTTAGAATCGTGGGGCAATTCCTACGAGCAGTACTTC. Translation: CASSLESWGNSYEQYF. The chain joins TRBV11-2 to TRBJ2-7, with a weak D call TRBD1 (5 bases). The CDR3 has 16 amino acids. Germline V gives CDR1 SGHAT, CDR2 FQNNGV. V was clipped by 0 bases and J by 1 base, with 13 bases between them.

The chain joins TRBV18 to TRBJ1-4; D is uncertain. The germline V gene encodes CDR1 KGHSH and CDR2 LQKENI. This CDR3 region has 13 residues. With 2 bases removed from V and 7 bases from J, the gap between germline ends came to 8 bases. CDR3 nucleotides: TGTGCCAGCTCACCAGGGCAGGCTGAAAAACTGTTTTTT. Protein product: CASSPGQAEKLFF.

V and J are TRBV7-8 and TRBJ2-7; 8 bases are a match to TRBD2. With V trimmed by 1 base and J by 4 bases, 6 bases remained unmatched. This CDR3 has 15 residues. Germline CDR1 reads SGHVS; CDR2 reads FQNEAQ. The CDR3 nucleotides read TGTGCCAGCAGCTTAGAAGCGGGAGTTGGTTACGAGCAGTACTTC. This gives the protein CASSLEAGVGYEQYF.

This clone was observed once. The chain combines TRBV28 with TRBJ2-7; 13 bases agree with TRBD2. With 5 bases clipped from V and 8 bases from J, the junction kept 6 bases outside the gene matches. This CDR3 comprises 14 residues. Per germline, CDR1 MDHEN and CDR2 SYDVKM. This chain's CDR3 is CASSRTSGRAQQYF. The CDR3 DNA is TGTGCCAGCAGTCGTACTAGCGGGAGGGCACAGCAGTACTTC.

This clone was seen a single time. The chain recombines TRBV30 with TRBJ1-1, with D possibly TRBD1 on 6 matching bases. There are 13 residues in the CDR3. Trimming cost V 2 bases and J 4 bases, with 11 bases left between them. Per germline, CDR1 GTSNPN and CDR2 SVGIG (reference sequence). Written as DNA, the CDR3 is TGTGCCTGGAGTCTCTCAGGGGTCACTGAAGCTTTCTTT. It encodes CAWSLSGVTEAFF.

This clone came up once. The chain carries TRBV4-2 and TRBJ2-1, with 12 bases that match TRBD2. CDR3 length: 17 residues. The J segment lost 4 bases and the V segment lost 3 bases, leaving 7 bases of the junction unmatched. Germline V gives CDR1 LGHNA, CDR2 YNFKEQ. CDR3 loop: CASSQSTLAGGYNEQFF. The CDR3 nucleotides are TGTGCCAGCAGCCAGTCAACGCTAGCGGGAGGGTACAATGAGCAGTTCTTC.